Ten or more counts support the clone carrying this T cell receptor (beta chain). This sample's treatment: PENTA 11 planned treatment interruption arm or continuous ART arm. The sample originates from a study of HIV-infected children after antiretroviral therapy interruption. The TCR library was built from RNA with a 3' RACE protocol and unique molecular identifiers. TCRdb itself ran the 3' RACE reads through MiXCR, one entry per CDR3 protein. This repertoire shows some 40,000 distinct CDR3 sequences, approximately 7% found once; its top ten account for approximately 0.97%. Per germline, CDR1 LGHNA and CDR2 YNFKEQ. V lost 1 base to trimming and J lost 4 bases, with 7 bases between them. This CDR3 has 13 residues.

This TCR derives from a pool of human donors with HIV. The sequencing here drew on CD45RA+ CD4+ T cells from PBMCs, pooled from several time points, taken from a donor given antiretroviral therapy, either interrupted or continuous. Subset described: naive CD4+ CD45RA+ CD45RO- T cells. The chain is built from TRBV4-2 and TRBJ1-1; D not certain. The CDR3 DNA sequence: TGTGCCAGCAGCCAAGTCCTGGGCACTGAAGCTTTCTTT. Translation gives CASSQVLGTEAFF.